The rows below give T cell receptor beta chains drawn from one sample of a study of blood T cell repertoires in COVID-19. Repertoires were generated with immunoSEQ multiplex PCR, while TCRdb's copy carries only in-frame clones and drops some. The sample gives some 310,000 clones, 85% to 90% of which show up once; 2.5% to 3.5% is in the top ten. Sequencing was performed on peripheral blood. These receptors all come from a woman aged 30 to 39 with COVID-19, enrolled during active disease. Both conserved end residues are part of each CDR3. A D gene is named only where the DNA matches it firmly. Part of the rows lack a size; the others show once, few, many or a class for expanded clones.

J gene	V gene	clone size	D gene	CDR3 DNA	CDR3 protein
TRBJ1-1	TRBV28	.	TRBD1	TGTGCCAGCAGTATACAGGGGGGTGTTGCGGACACTGAAGCTTTCTTT	CASSIQGGVADTEAFF
TRBJ2-5	TRBV5-5	.	TRBD2	TGTGCCAGCAGCTTGAGCGAGGGACTAGCGGGAGAAGAGACCCAGTACTTC	CASSLSEGLAGEETQYF
TRBJ2-3	TRBV27	.	TRBD2	TGTGCCAGCAGTCCCTTCCCGCGGGAGGGAGATACGCAGTATTTT	CASSPFPREGDTQYF
TRBJ2-2	TRBV7-3	few	TRBD2	TGTGCCAGCAGCTTAGGTCTAGCGGGAGGTACCGGGGAGCTGTTTTTT	CASSLGLAGGTGELFF
TRBJ1-1	TRBV12-3/TRBV12-4	.	.	TGTGCCAGCACCAGCGGGGGCACTGAAGCTTTCTTT	CASTSGGTEAFF
TRBJ2-7	TRBV6-6	.	TRBD2	TGTGCCAGCAGTTGGGCGGGAGGGCCCTACGAGCAGTACTTC	CASSWAGGPYEQYF
TRBJ2-2	TRBV2	.	TRBD2	TGTGCCAGCAGTGAACTAGCGGGAGAGAATGGCGGGGAGCTGTTTTTT	CASSELAGENGGELFF
TRBJ1-6	TRBV5-4	.	TRBD1	TGTGCCAGCAGCTTCCGGACAGGAAACAATTCACCCCTCCACTTT	CASSFRTGNNSPLHF
TRBJ2-5	TRBV19	once	.	TGTGCCAGTAGTATAGCAGGGGTGGAGACCCAGTACTTC	CASSIAGVETQYF
TRBJ2-2	TRBV4-2	.	.	TGTGCCAGCAGCCAAGGTAGAGGTTTCACCGGGGAGCTGTTTTTT	CASSQGRGFTGELFF
TRBJ1-6	TRBV5-1	.	.	TGCGCCAGCAGCTTGGATGCGGATTCACCCCTCCACTTT	CASSLDADSPLHF
TRBJ1-5	TRBV5-1	.	TRBD1	TGCGCCAGCAGCTTGGGGGGGACAGGCGGCCAGCCCCAGCATTTT	CASSLGGTGGQPQHF
TRBJ2-1	TRBV7-2	.	.	TGTGCCAGCGGCCTTAGCAGCGCCTACAATGAGCAGTTCTTC	CASGLSSAYNEQFF
TRBJ2-1	TRBV28	.	TRBD1	TGTGCCAGCACTCCGTCGGGGACAGGGGCCGGGGATGAGCAGTTCTTC	CASTPSGTGAGDEQFF
TRBJ2-5	TRBV30	.	.	TGTGCCTGGACCGTGGGCCATCAGGCTCGCTATGTTGGTGAGACCCAGTACTTC	CAWTVGHQARYVGETQYF
TRBJ2-1	TRBV5-4	.	TRBD2	TGTGCCAGCAGCTCCGGGACTAGCGGGAGGGTAGGAAATGAGCAGTTCTTC	CASSSGTSGRVGNEQFF
TRBJ2-2	TRBV11-2	.	TRBD2	TGTGCCAGCAGCTTAGCGCCTAGCGGGAGAATCGGGGAGCTGTTTTTT	CASSLAPSGRIGELFF
TRBJ1-1	TRBV12-3/TRBV12-4	once	.	TGTGCCAGCAGCATACAGGGAAACACTGAAGCTTTCTTT	CASSIQGNTEAFF
TRBJ1-6	TRBV2	.	.	TGTGCCAGCAGTGAAAGGGGCCCCAGCAATTCACCCCTCCACTTT	CASSERGPSNSPLHF
TRBJ1-2	TRBV10-3	.	TRBD1	TGTGCCATCAGTGAGTCCGGACAGGAATATGGCTACACCTTC	CAISESGQEYGYTF
TRBJ1-2	TRBV28	.	.	TGTGCCAGCAGTTCCCCGTACAGCTATGGCTACACCTTC	CASSSPYSYGYTF
TRBJ1-5	TRBV10-3	.	TRBD1	TGTGCCATCAGTGAGTCCTTGACAGGGGGGCAGCCCCAGCATTTT	CAISESLTGGQPQHF
TRBJ2-2	TRBV9	.	.	TGTGCCAGCAGCACGCGGGATCTTCCCCCCGGGGAGCTGTTTTTT	CASSTRDLPPGELFF
TRBJ2-2	TRBV30	.	TRBD1	TGTGCCTGGACTTTGGGACAGGCGAACACCGGGGAGCTGTTTTTT	CAWTLGQANTGELFF
TRBJ1-1	TRBV19	.	.	TGTGCCAGTAGTACGCAGGGTCCCCCCGAAGCTTTCTTT	CASSTQGPPEAFF
TRBJ2-2	TRBV19	.	.	TGTGCCAGTAGTATGGTCAGGAACACCGGGGAGCTGTTTTTT	CASSMVRNTGELFF
TRBJ2-4	TRBV2	.	TRBD2	TGTGCCAGCAGTGGTCCGGGAGGAGGCCAGTACTTC	CASSGPGGGQYF
TRBJ1-1	TRBV5-8	.	.	TGTGCCACCTCAGGGTGGCGCGGGAACACTGAAGCTTTCTTT	CATSGWRGNTEAFF
TRBJ2-1	TRBV20-1	.	TRBD1	TGCAGTGCTAGTAGGACAGGCAACCATGGGACCGCACCTAATGAGCAGTTCTTC	CSASRTGNHGTAPNEQFF
TRBJ2-7	TRBV15	.	TRBD2	TGTGCCACCGCGGGAGGGACGAACTACGAGCAGTACTTC	CATAGGTNYEQYF
TRBJ2-7	TRBV5-1	.	.	TGCGCCAGCAGCCCCGGACAATCGGACTCCTACGAGCAGTACTTC	CASSPGQSDSYEQYF
TRBJ2-6	TRBV30	.	.	TGTGCCTGGAGTGGGACAGCTGATGGGGCCAACGTCCTGACTTTC	CAWSGTADGANVLTF
TRBJ1-3	TRBV28	.	.	TGTGCCAGCAAAAAACATGATGACTCTGGAAACACCATATATTTT	CASKKHDDSGNTIYF
TRBJ2-1	TRBV24-1	.	.	TGTGCCACCAGTGATTTCACCGGGGGAAGGGATGAGCAGTTCTTC	CATSDFTGGRDEQFF
TRBJ2-2	TRBV28	.	TRBD1	TGTGCCAGCAGAGGGGGACAGGGGAACACCGGGGAGCTGTTTTTT	CASRGGQGNTGELFF
TRBJ2-1	TRBV19	.	TRBD2	TGTGCCAATTGGGGTAGCGGGAGGCCGTTTTCGAGCTCCTACAATGAGCAGTTCTTC	CANWGSGRPFSSSYNEQFF
TRBJ1-2	TRBV11-2	.	.	TGTGCCAGCAGCTTAGCGGGGGGCGGCTACACCTTC	CASSLAGGGYTF